A selection of T cell receptor beta chains follows, all from one sample in a study of T cells in Graves' hyperthyroidism and ophthalmopathy. MiXCR was run by TCRdb on the multiplex PCR reads, yielding one entry per CDR3 protein. Counted here are some 360,000 distinct CDR3 sequences, approximately 13% occurring once; the ten biggest clones make up 9.5% to 12%. Sequencing was carried out using blood. These receptors all stem from an older woman with Graves' hyperthyroidism. Both conserved end residues are part of each CDR3. The order of the fields is V gene, D gene, J gene, clone size, CDR3 DNA, CDR3 protein. The D gene is left open where the match is weak. Only part of the rows carry a size: once, few, many, or a class if the clone is expanded.

TRBV27	.	TRBJ1-5	many	TGTGCCAGCAGTTCCAGACAGTTTAGCAATCAGCCCCAGCATTTT	CASSSRQFSNQPQHF
TRBV15	.	TRBJ1-1	many	TGTGCCACCAGCAGAGATGCAACAGCCCCAATGCCGGAAGCTTTCTTT	CATSRDATAPMPEAFF
TRBV10-3	.	TRBJ1-1	few	TGTGCCATCAGTGGGGGGACACCACTCGGCACTGAAGCTTTCTTT	CAISGGTPLGTEAFF
TRBV5-1	TRBD2	TRBJ2-1	many	TGCGCCAGCAGCTTGTCGTCGACTAGCGGGAGTAATGAGCAGTTCTTC	CASSLSSTSGSNEQFF
TRBV30	TRBD2	TRBJ2-7	many	TGTGCCTGGAGTGTACGTTCGGCTAGCGGGGCGGGTTACTACGAGCAGTACTTC	CAWSVRSASGAGYYEQYF
TRBV6-1	.	TRBJ1-1	many	TGTGCCAGCAGAACGGACCACGTGGGAGGGAACACTGAAGCTTTCTTT	CASRTDHVGGNTEAFF
TRBV3-1	.	TRBJ1-1	few	TGTGCCAGCAGCCAAGCCTTCAGGGACACTGAAGCTTTCTTT	CASSQAFRDTEAFF
TRBV10-3	.	TRBJ1-5	.	TGTGCCATCAGTGAGTCAAGTTTTTACAGCAATCAGCCCCAGCATTTT	CAISESSFYSNQPQHF
TRBV6-5	.	TRBJ1-4	.	TGTGCCAGCAGTTACGTGGGGCGGACTAATGAAAAACTGTTTTTT	CASSYVGRTNEKLFF
TRBV12-3/TRBV12-4	TRBD1	TRBJ2-5	many	TGTGCCAGCAGTTTAGCACAGGGGGCGGTGGAGACCCAGTACTTC	CASSLAQGAVETQYF
TRBV6-6	TRBD2	TRBJ2-3	many	TGTGCCAGCAGTTACCTCGGGACTAGCGCCACAGATACGCAGTATTTT	CASSYLGTSATDTQYF
TRBV30	.	TRBJ2-3	.	TGTGCCTGGGGCAGGGCTAGCACAGATACGCAGTATTTT	CAWGRASTDTQYF
TRBV18	.	TRBJ2-7	many	TGTGCCAGCTCACTCCAGGATTCCTACGAGCAGTACTTC	CASSLQDSYEQYF
TRBV27	.	TRBJ2-5	.	TGTGCCAGCAGCCCGGCGGGTCTCCAAGAGACCCAGTACTTC	CASSPAGLQETQYF
TRBV5-1	TRBD1	TRBJ2-7	.	TGCGCCAGCGGCCGTGGTTCAGGGACAGGGTACGAGCAGTACTTC	CASGRGSGTGYEQYF
TRBV4-1	TRBD2	TRBJ2-1	.	TGCGCCAGCAGCCAAGCCGCGGCAGGACTAGCCGCAATTGAGCAGTTCTTC	CASSQAAAGLAAIEQFF
TRBV27	.	TRBJ2-5	many	TGTGCCAGCAGTCCACTGGGAGGCCCCAGGCAAGAGACCCAGTACTTC	CASSPLGGPRQETQYF
TRBV14	TRBD1	TRBJ2-5	.	TGTGCCAGCAGCCAAGCCGGGACAGCTAAAGAGACCCAGTACTTC	CASSQAGTAKETQYF
TRBV13	.	TRBJ2-7	many	TGTGCCAGCAGCCTCGCGCGACTAGTCCTACGTCCCTACGAGCAGTACTTC	CASSLARLVLRPYEQYF
TRBV7-9	TRBD2	TRBJ2-1	.	TGTGCCAGCAGCTTAGGGCAAGGACTAGCGACCAATGAGCAGTTCTTC	CASSLGQGLATNEQFF
TRBV24-1	TRBD2	TRBJ2-1	many	TGTGCCACCAGTGACGGGGGACTAGTGGGCAATGAGCAGTTCTTC	CATSDGGLVGNEQFF
TRBV6-2/TRBV6-3	TRBD2	TRBJ2-5	few	TGTGCCAGCTTAGAGGGACTAGCGGGAGTCATGCCGACCGAGACCCAGTACTTC	CASLEGLAGVMPTETQYF
TRBV12-3/TRBV12-4	TRBD2	TRBJ2-3	many	TGTGCCAGCAGTTTGTCTAGCGGACACACAGATACGCAGTATTTT	CASSLSSGHTDTQYF
TRBV7-7	.	TRBJ2-6	many	TGTGCTAGCAGCCTTGACGGGTCTGGGGCCAACGTCCTGACTTTC	CASSLDGSGANVLTF
TRBV7-8	TRBD1	TRBJ1-2	.	TGTGCCAGCAGCTCGGACAGGGGGCTTGACGGCTATGGCTACACCTTC	CASSSDRGLDGYGYTF
TRBV20-1	.	TRBJ2-1	.	TGCAGTGCTAGATTTCACTCCTACAATGAGCAGTTCTTC	CSARFHSYNEQFF
TRBV12-3/TRBV12-4	.	TRBJ1-2	many	TGTGCCAGCAGTGGCGACACGCCCAATGGCTACACCTTC	CASSGDTPNGYTF
TRBV11-2	.	TRBJ2-3	many	TGTGCCAGCAGCTTAGAGGGCTGGATTCACGATACGCAGTATTTT	CASSLEGWIHDTQYF
TRBV4-1	.	TRBJ2-3	many	TGCGCCAGCAACTTGATCGATGGGGGCACAGATACGCAGTATTTT	CASNLIDGGTDTQYF
TRBV6-1	.	TRBJ1-6	many	TGTGCCAGCAGTGAACCCCTCGGAGGATACTTGAATTCACCCCTCCACTTT	CASSEPLGGYLNSPLHF
TRBV6-5	.	TRBJ2-7	few	TGTGCCAGCAGTTACGGATCCGCCATCTACGAGCAGTACTTC	CASSYGSAIYEQYF
TRBV20-1	.	TRBJ1-5	many	TGCAGTGCTAGAGATCGGGGGGCGATGAGCAATCAGCCCCAGCATTTT	CSARDRGAMSNQPQHF
TRBV20-1	.	TRBJ2-7	many	TGCAGTGCTAGAGGACTAGGGCGAGTAAGCTCCTACGAGCAGTACTTC	CSARGLGRVSSYEQYF
TRBV13	TRBD2	TRBJ2-3	many	TGTGCCAGCATCAATAGCGGGAGTTTGACAGATACGCAGTATTTT	CASINSGSLTDTQYF
TRBV20-1	TRBD2	TRBJ2-7	many	TGCAGTGCCCTCATCAGCGGGGGATATACCTACGAGCAGTACTTC	CSALISGGYTYEQYF
TRBV12-5	.	TRBJ2-3	many	TGTGCTAGTGGTTTGTCCCGCGGCGAGCGGACCACAGATACGCAGTATTTT	CASGLSRGERTTDTQYF
TRBV12-5	TRBD1	TRBJ2-7	few	TGTGCTAGTGGTTTGAGTCGCAGGGGGAACGAGCAGTACTTC	CASGLSRRGNEQYF
TRBV3-1	TRBD1	TRBJ1-1	.	TGTGCCAGCAGCCCTCGGGGACAGCCTGAAGCTTTCTTT	CASSPRGQPEAFF
TRBV28	.	TRBJ2-7	many	TGTGCCAGCAGTTTGACAGTTTACTTCTACGAGCAGTACTTC	CASSLTVYFYEQYF
TRBV7-3	.	TRBJ2-3	.	TGTGCCAGCAGCCCACGGGAGTTCACAGATACGCAGTATTTT	CASSPREFTDTQYF
TRBV7-9	TRBD2	TRBJ2-1	.	TGTGCCAGCAGCCCAGGGACTAGCGTCCGGGAGCAGTTCTTC	CASSPGTSVREQFF
TRBV4-1	.	TRBJ1-1	many	TGCGCCAGCAAGGGACCGCTAAAGAACACTGAAGCTTTCTTT	CASKGPLKNTEAFF
TRBV2	TRBD2	TRBJ2-5	many	TGTGCCAGCAGTAGACTAGCGGACACAGAGACCCAGTACTTC	CASSRLADTETQYF
TRBV15	TRBD1	TRBJ1-2	many	TGTGCCACCAGCAGAGACAGGGGGTTATATGGCTACACCTTC	CATSRDRGLYGYTF
TRBV13	TRBD2	TRBJ2-5	many	TGTGCCAGCAGCTTTCTAGCGTCGGGGGGAGAGACCCAGTACTTC	CASSFLASGGETQYF
TRBV12-3/TRBV12-4	.	TRBJ2-7	many	TGTGCCAGCAGTTTAAATCCTCGACACTACGAGCAGTACTTC	CASSLNPRHYEQYF
TRBV11-2	TRBD1	TRBJ2-7	many	TGTGCCAGCAGCTTTGGGACAGGCTCCTACGAGCAGTACTTC	CASSFGTGSYEQYF
TRBV5-5	.	TRBJ1-2	many	TGTGCCAGCAGCTTATCAGGGGTAGCTAACTATGGCTACACCTTC	CASSLSGVANYGYTF
TRBV6-2/TRBV6-3	.	TRBJ2-2	many	TGTGCCAGCAAAATAGGTGCCGGGGAGCTGTTTTTT	CASKIGAGELFF
TRBV18	.	TRBJ1-1	many	TGTGCCAGCTCACCGGGACTGAGATTTGAAGCTTTCTTT	CASSPGLRFEAFF
TRBV2	TRBD2	TRBJ2-1	many	TGTGCCAGCATTAGCGGGAGGGCCCTCTCCTACAATGAGCAGTTCTTC	CASISGRALSYNEQFF
TRBV3-1	.	TRBJ2-1	many	TGTGCCAGCAGCCCCGGGACACAATTTCACCATGAGCAGTTCTTC	CASSPGTQFHHEQFF
TRBV6-1	TRBD1	TRBJ2-1	many	TGTGCCAGCAGGGCTCCGGGACAGGCATCCTCCTACAATGAGCAGTTCTTC	CASRAPGQASSYNEQFF
TRBV18	.	TRBJ2-7	many	TGTGCCAGCTCTCTTAGAGAGGGCTACGAGCAGTACTTC	CASSLREGYEQYF
TRBV10-1	.	TRBJ2-5	many	TGCGCCAGCAGTGAGGGGACCATCCAAGAGACCCAGTACTTC	CASSEGTIQETQYF
TRBV15	.	TRBJ1-2	few	TGTGCCACCAGCAGAGTCCGGACATTAAGGAGTTCTAACTATGGCTACACCTTC	CATSRVRTLRSSNYGYTF
TRBV28	.	TRBJ2-7	many	TGTGCCAGCAGTGTTAGCTGGGACGGATCCTACGAGCAGTACTTC	CASSVSWDGSYEQYF
TRBV18	.	TRBJ1-2	many	TGTGCCAGCTCACCAGCGACTTCAGCTAACTATGGCTACACCTTC	CASSPATSANYGYTF
TRBV5-1	TRBD1	TRBJ1-2	few	TGCGCCAGCAGCTTCCGACAGGGGGCTAACTATGGCTACACCTTC	CASSFRQGANYGYTF
TRBV3-1	TRBD1	TRBJ1-5	few	TGTGCCAGCAGCCACAGGACAGGGGGCAGGCAGCCCCAGCATTTT	CASSHRTGGRQPQHF